This T cell receptor beta chain stems from a study of cytomegalovirus exposure and HLA in healthy donors. PCR primers comprised 60 Vbeta and 13 Jbeta primers. This table comes from immunoSEQ multiplex PCR, and its TCRdb copy is limited to in-frame clones, with some not included. The sample table sets out roughly 80,000 clones. This CDR3 is 15 amino acids long. Germline V CDR1 and CDR2: SGHTA, FQGNSA. With V trimmed by 5 bases and J by 1 base, 5 bases remained unmatched. The sequencing sample was made of PBMCs. The chain links TRBV7-2 to TRBJ1-1; TRBD1 matches 9 bases. This TCR derives from a girl aged 10 to 17 in good health and CMV-seropositive. CDR3 in amino acids: CASSLQGQGNTEAFF. Written as DNA, the CDR3 is TGTGCCAGCAGCCTACAGGGACAGGGGAACACTGAAGCTTTCTTT.